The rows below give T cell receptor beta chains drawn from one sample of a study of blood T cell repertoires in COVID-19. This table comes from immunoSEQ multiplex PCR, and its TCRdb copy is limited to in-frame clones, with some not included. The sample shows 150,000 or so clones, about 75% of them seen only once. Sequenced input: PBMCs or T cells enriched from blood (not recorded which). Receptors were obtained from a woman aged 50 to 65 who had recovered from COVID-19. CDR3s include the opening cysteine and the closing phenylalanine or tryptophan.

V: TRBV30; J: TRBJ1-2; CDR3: CAWSVNAGQFTF
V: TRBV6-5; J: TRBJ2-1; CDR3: CASMGQGAFNEQFF
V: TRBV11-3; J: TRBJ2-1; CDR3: CASSTFRKGNEQFF
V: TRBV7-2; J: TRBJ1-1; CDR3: CASSLGDTWGNTEAFF
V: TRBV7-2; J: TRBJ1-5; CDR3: CASSRTGEWRQPQHF
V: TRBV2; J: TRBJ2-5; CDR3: CASSPPREVPQYF
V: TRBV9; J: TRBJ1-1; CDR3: CASGREGFNTEAFF
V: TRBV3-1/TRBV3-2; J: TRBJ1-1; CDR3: CASSQDRDTEAFF
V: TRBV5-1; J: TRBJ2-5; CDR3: CASSLGGTNQETQYF
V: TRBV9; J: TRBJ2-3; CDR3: CASSPRQAGGTDTQYF
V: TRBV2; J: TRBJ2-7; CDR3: CASRPLAGGEEQYF
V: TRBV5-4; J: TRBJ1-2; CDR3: CASSYGLSYTF
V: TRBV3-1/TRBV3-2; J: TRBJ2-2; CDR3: CASSPNQRGVTGELFF
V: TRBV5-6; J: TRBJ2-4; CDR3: CASSPGLAVDIQYF
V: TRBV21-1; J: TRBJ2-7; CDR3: CASSKGNRDYEQYF
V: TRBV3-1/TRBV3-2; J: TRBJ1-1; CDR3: CASSDYGVNTEAFF